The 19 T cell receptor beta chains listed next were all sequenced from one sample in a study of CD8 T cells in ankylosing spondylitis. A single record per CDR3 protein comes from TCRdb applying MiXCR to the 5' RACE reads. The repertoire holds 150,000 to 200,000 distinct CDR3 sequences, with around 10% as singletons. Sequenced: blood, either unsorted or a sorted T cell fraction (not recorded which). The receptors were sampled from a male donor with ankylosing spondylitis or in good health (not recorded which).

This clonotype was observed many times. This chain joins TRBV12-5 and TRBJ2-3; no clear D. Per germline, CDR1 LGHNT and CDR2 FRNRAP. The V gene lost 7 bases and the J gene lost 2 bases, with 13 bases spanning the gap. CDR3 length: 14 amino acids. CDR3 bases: TGTGCTAGTGCCCTGGACCAATCCACAGATACGCAGTATTTT. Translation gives CASALDQSTDTQYF. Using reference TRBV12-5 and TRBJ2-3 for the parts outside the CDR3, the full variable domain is DARVTQTPRHKVTEMGQEVTMRCQPILGHNTVFWYRQTMMQGLELLAYFRNRAPLDDSGMPKDRFSAEMPDATLATLKIQPSEPRDSAVYFCASALDQSTDTQYFGPGTRLTVL.

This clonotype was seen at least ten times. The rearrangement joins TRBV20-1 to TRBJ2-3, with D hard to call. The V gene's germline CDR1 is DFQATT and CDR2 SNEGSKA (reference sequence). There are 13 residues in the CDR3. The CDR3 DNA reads TGCACCGACTTCAAGGAGCGCCCAGATACGCAGTATTTT. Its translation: CTDFKERPDTQYF.

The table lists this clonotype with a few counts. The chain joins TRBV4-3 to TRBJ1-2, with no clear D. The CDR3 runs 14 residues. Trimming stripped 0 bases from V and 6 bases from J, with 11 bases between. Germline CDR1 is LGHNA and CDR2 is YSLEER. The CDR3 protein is CASSQDRQSHGYTF. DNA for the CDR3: TGCGCCAGCAGCCAAGATAGGCAGTCACATGGCTACACCTTC.

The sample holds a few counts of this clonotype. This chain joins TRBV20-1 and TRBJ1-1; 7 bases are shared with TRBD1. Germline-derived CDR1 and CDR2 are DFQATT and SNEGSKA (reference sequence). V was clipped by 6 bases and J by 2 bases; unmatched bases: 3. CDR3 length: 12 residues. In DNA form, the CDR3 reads TGCAGTGCCGGACAGGCCAACACTGAAGCTTTCTTT. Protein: CSAGQANTEAFF.

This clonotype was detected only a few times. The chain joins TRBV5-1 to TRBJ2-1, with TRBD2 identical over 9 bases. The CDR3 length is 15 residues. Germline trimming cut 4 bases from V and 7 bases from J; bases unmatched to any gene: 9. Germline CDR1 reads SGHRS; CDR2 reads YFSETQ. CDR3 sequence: CASSLRAGGWNEQFF. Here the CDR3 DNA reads TGCGCCAGCAGCCTGCGGGCGGGAGGGTGGAATGAGCAGTTCTTC. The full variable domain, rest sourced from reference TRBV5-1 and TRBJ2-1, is KAGVTQTPRYLIKTRGQQVTLSCSPISGHRSVSWYQQTPGQGLQFLFEYFSETQRNKGNFPGRFSGRQFSNSRSEMNVSTLELGDSALYLCASSLRAGGWNEQFFGPGTRLTVL.

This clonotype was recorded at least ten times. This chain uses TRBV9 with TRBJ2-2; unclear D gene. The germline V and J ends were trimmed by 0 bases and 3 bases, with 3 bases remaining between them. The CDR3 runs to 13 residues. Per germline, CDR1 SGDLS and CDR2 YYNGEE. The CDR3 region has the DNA TGTGCCAGCAGCGTAGTGGACACCGGGGAGCTGTTTTTT. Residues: CASSVVDTGELFF.

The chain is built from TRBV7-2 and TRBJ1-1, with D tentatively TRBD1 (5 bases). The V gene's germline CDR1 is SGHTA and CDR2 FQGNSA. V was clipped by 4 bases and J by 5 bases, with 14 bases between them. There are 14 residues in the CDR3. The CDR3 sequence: CASSSFQGVTEAFF. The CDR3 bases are TGTGCCAGCAGCTCATTTCAAGGGGTGACTGAAGCTTTCTTT.

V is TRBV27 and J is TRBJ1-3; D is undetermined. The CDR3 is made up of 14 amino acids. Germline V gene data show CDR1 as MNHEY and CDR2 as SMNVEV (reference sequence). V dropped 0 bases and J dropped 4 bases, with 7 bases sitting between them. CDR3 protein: CASSLSCAGNTIYF. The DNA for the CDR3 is TGTGCCAGCAGTTTATCGTGCGCCGGAAACACCATATATTTT.

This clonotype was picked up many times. This chain's CDR3 is CASTPGLALYNEQFF. DNA of the CDR3: TGTGCCAGCACCCCTGGACTAGCACTCTACAATGAGCAGTTCTTC. The chain is built from TRBV13 and TRBJ2-1; 8 bases fit TRBD2. Germline values: CDR1 PRHDT, CDR2 FYEKMQ (reference sequence). The CDR3 extends over 15 amino acids. V shed 7 bases, J shed 3 bases, and the junction held 8 bases outside the gene matches.

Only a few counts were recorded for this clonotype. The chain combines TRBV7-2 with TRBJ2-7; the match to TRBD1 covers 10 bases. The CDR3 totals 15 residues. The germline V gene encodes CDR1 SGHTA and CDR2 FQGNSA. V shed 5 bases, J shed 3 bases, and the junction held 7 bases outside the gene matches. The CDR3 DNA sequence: TGTGCCAGCAGCCTTTGGACAGGGGGATACTACGAGCAGTACTTC. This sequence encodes CASSLWTGGYYEQYF.

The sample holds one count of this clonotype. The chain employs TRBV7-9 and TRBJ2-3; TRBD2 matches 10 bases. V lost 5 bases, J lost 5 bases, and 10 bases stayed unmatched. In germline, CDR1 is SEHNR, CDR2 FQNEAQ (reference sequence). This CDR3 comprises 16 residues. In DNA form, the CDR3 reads TGTGCCAGCAGCCCCCCCGGGACTAGCGAGAAAGATACGCAGTATTTT. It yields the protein CASSPPGTSEKDTQYF.

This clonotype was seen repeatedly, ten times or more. In DNA, the CDR3 is TGTGCCAGCAGCGTAGGGTCAGGCGGGGCTGGAAACACCATATATTTT. It codes for CASSVGSGGAGNTIYF. V and J are TRBV9 and TRBJ1-3; D unclear. CDR1 is SGDLS and CDR2 is YYNGEE in the germline V gene. V was pared by 0 bases and J by 2 bases, with 12 bases between. This CDR3 region has 16 residues. Looking up the rest from reference TRBV9 and TRBJ1-3 gives the full variable domain: DSGVTQTPKHLITATGQRVTLRCSPRSGDLSVYWYQQSLDQGLQFLIQYYNGEERAKGNILERFSAQQFPDLHSELNLSSLELGDSALYFCASSVGSGGAGNTIYFGEGSWLTVV.

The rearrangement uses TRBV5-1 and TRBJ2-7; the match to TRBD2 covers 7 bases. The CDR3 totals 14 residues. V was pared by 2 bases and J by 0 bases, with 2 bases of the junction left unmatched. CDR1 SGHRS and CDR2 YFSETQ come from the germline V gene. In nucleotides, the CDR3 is TGCGCCAGCAGCTTCGGACTAGACTCCTACGAGCAGTACTTC. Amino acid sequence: CASSFGLDSYEQYF.

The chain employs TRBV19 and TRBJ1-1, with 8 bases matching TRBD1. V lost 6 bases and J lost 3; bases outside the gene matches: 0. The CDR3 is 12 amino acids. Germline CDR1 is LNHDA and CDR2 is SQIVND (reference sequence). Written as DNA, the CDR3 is TGTGCCAGTAGGACAGGGGACACTGAAGCTTTCTTT. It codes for CASRTGDTEAFF. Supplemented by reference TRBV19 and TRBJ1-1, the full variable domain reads DGGITQSPKYLFRKEGQNVTLSCEQNLNHDAMYWYRQDPGQGLRLIYYSQIVNDFQKGDIAEGYSVSREKKESFPLTVTSAQKNPTAFYLCASRTGDTEAFFGQGTRLTVV.

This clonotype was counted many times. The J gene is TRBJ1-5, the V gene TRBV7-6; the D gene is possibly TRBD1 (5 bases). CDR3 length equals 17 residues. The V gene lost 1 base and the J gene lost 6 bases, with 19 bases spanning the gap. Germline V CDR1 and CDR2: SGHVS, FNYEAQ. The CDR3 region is CASSLGSAQGSGQPQHF. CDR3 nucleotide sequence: TGTGCCAGCAGCTTAGGTTCCGCCCAGGGTTCTGGTCAGCCCCAGCATTTT.

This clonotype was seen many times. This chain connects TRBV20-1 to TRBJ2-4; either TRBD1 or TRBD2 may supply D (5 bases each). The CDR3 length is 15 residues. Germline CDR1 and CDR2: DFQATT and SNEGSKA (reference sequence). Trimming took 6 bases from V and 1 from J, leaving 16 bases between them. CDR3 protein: CSAGALGVAKNIQYF. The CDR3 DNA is TGCAGTGCAGGGGCCCTGGGGGTGGCCAAAAACATTCAGTACTTC.

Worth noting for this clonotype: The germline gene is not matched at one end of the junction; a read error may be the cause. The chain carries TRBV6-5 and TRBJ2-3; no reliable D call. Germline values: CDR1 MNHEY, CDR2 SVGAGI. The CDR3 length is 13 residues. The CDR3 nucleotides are TGTGCCAACAGTTCGGGCTCCACAGATACGCAGTATTTT. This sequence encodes CANSSGSTDTQYF.

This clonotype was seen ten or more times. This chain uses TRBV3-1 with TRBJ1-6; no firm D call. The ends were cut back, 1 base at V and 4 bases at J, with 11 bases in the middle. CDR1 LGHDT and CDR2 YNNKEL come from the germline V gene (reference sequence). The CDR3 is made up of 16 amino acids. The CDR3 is CASSQAEGSYNSPLHF. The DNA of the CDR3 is TGTGCCAGCAGCCAAGCTGAAGGCAGTTATAATTCACCCCTCCACTTT.

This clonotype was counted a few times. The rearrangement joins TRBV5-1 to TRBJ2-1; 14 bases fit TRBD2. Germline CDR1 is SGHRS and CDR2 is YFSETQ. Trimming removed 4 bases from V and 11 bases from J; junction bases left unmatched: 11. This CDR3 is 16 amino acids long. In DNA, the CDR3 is TGCGCCAGCAGCCCTCGGACTAGCGGGAGGAACGATAAGCAGTTCTTC. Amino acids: CASSPRTSGRNDKQFF.